The sample holds a few counts of the clone carrying this T cell receptor (beta chain). Antigen unknown. The sample originates from a study of STAT3 mutations in large granular lymphocyte leukemia. Background on the study: Immunosuppressive therapy was given to more than half of T-LGLL patients.

Clones were read by immunoSEQ multiplex PCR, and TCRdb kept only the in-frame ones, dropping some. Among roughly 10,000 clones listed, around 49% were seen once. The CDR3 is 17 amino acids. Trimming at V came to 5 bases and at J to 0 bases, leaving 13 bases not matched to a gene. CDR1 SEHNR and CDR2 FQNEAQ come from the germline V gene (reference sequence). Study conclusions and caveats: After therapy, 6 of 18 patients switched clonotypes, all new clones STAT3 wild type. In T-cell large granular lymphocyte leukemia, about half of patients showed multiple immunodominant subclonotypes.

The origin of this receptor is a boy aged 5-17 years with T-cell large granular lymphocyte leukemia. Some clones in this sample may be carry-over from other donors' samples. This sequence joins TRBV7-9 and TRBJ2-7; 7 nucleotides match TRBD2. Material: peripheral blood mononuclear cells. The DNA for the CDR3 is TGTGCCAGCAGCCCTCGACTAGCCAACCTAAGCTCCTACGAGCAGTACTTC. Its protein is CASSPRLANLSSYEQYF.